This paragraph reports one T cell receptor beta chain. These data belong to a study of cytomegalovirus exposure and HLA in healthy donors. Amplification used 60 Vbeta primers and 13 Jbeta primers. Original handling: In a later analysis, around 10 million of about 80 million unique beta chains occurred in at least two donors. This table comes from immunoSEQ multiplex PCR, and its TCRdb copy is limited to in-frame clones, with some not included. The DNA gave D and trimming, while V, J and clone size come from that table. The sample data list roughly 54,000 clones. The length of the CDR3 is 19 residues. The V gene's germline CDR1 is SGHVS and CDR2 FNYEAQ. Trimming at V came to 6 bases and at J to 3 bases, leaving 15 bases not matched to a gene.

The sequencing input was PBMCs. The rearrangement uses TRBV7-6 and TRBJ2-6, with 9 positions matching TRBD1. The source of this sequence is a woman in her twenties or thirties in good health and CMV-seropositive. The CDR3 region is CASRTIRGTGLVGANVLTF. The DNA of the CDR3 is TGTGCCAGCAGGACGATAAGGGGGACAGGGTTGGTTGGGGCCAACGTCCTGACTTTC. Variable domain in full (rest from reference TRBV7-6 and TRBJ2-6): GAGVSQSPRYKVTKRGQDVALRCDPISGHVSLYWYRQALGQGPEFLTYFNYEAQQDKSGLPNDRFSAERPEGSISTLTIQRTEQRDSAMYRCASRTIRGTGLVGANVLTFGAGSRLTVL.